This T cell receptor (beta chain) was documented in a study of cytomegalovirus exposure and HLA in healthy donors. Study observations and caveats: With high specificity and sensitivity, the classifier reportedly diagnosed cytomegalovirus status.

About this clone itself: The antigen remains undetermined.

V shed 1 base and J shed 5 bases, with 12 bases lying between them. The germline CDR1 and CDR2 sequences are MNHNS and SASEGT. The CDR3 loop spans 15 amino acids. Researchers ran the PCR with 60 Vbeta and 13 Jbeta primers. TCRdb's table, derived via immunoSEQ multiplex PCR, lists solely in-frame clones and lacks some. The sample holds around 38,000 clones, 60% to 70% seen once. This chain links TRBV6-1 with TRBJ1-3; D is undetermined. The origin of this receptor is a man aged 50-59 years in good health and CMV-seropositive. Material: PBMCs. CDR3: CASSEGARPRNTIYF. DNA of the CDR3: TGTGCCAGCAGTGAAGGGGCCAGGCCCCGAAACACCATATATTTT.